Here is one T cell receptor (beta chain) with its context. Antigen specificity is unknown. The germline gives CDR1 SGHTA, CDR2 FQGTGA. The CDR3 totals 16 residues. Trimming shortened V by 0 bases and J by 0 bases, and 8 bases separated the two germline ends. The data stem from a study of early T cells in non-severe SARS-CoV-2 infection. Study-wide context: With bulk RNA from unsorted whole blood as input, sequencing yielded unpaired chains.

Findings and limits, study-wide: VDJdb matching favored anti-spike CD8 responses, missing private and CD4 specificities.

Individually, cDNA molecules had unique molecular identifiers attached to them. TCRdb reanalysed the 5' RACE reads using MiXCR and keeps one entry per CDR3 protein. The sample has tens of thousands of distinct CDR3 sequences; around 4.2% are singletons. The specimen sequenced was whole blood. This chain uses TRBV7-3 with TRBJ2-2; D is possibly TRBD1 or TRBD2 (5 bases each). The TCR comes from an adult who was a healthcare worker with PCR-confirmed SARS-CoV-2 infection or an uninfected control (not recorded which). CDR3 in DNA: TGTGCCAGCAGCTTAACGGGACCAGCGAACACCGGGGAGCTGTTTTTT. Its translation is CASSLTGPANTGELFF.